The 15 T cell receptor beta chains below all came from one sample that was sequenced in a study of blood T cell repertoires in COVID-19. Sequenced by immunoSEQ multiplex PCR; TCRdb stores in-frame clones only, minus some. The repertoire holds fewer than 130,000 clones, 69% seen once, with around 6.3% in the top ten. Sequenced material: peripheral blood. The source is a man at least 80 years old with acute or convalescent COVID-19.

V usage is TRBV2 and J usage is TRBJ2-3; D may be TRBD1 (6 bases). Trimming cost V 6 bases and J 0 bases, with 13 bases left between them. Germline V gives CDR1 SNHLY, CDR2 FYNNEI. CDR3 length: 15 residues. CDR3 DNA sequence: TGTGCCAGCAGAAACCTGGGGGCTAGCACAGATACGCAGTATTTT. Protein: CASRNLGASTDTQYF.

The chain joins TRBV6-5 to TRBJ2-7; 9 nucleotides line up with TRBD1. Germline CDR1 is MNHEY and CDR2 is SVGAGI. J gave up 0 bases and V 6 bases, and 6 bases lay outside the gene matches. The CDR3 runs 15 residues. The CDR3 DNA sequence: TGTGCCAGCAGCCGGGACAGGGACAGCTCCTACGAGCAGTACTTC. Its translation is CASSRDRDSSYEQYF.

V and J are TRBV28 and TRBJ1-5; TRBD1 matches at 7 bases. CDR3 length equals 14 residues. The V gene's germline CDR1 is MDHEN and CDR2 SYDVKM. With V trimmed by 5 bases and J by 7 bases, 8 bases remained unmatched. CDR3 bases: TGTGCCAGCAGTGCAGGGGGTTCGAGCCAGCCCCAGCATTTT. Residues: CASSAGGSSQPQHF.

This chain uses TRBV28 with TRBJ2-5, with D maybe TRBD2 (5 bases). The CDR3 has 12 amino acids. Trimming removed 6 bases from V and 5 bases from J, with 10 bases in between. CDR1 MDHEN and CDR2 SYDVKM come from the germline V gene. CDR3 DNA sequence: TGTGCCAGCAGCGAGAGGAGGGAGACCCAGTACTTC. Translation gives CASSERRETQYF.

J is TRBJ2-7 and V is TRBV7-2; 10 nucleotides align to TRBD1. The length of the CDR3 is 15 residues. The germline gives CDR1 SGHTA, CDR2 FQGNSA. Germline trimming cut 5 bases from V and 3 bases from J; bases unmatched to any gene: 7. CDR3 residues: CASSTDRGRFYEQYF. The CDR3, as DNA: TGTGCCAGCAGCACTGACAGGGGGCGTTTCTACGAGCAGTACTTC.

J is TRBJ1-1 and V is TRBV18; 11 positions agree with TRBD1. The junction had 5 bases not matched to a gene; V was cut back by 4 bases and J by 7 bases. This CDR3 contains 14 residues. Germline CDR1 reads KGHSH; CDR2 reads LQKENI. The CDR3 DNA reads TGTGCCAGCTCACTCGCGGGACAGGGGGGTGAAGCTTTCTTT. Protein: CASSLAGQGGEAFF.

The V call is TRBV7-9, the J call TRBJ2-1; TRBD2 agrees at 13 bases. CDR3 length: 15 residues. Trimming removed 5 bases from V and 8 bases from J; junction bases left unmatched: 6. Germline-derived CDR1 and CDR2 are SEHNR and FQNEAQ (reference sequence). CDR3 protein: CASSVLAGGPHEQFF. CDR3 DNA sequence: TGTGCCAGCAGCGTACTAGCGGGAGGGCCCCATGAGCAGTTCTTC.

The chain recombines TRBV5-4 with TRBJ1-6; D is ambiguous. There are 13 residues in the CDR3. CDR1 SGHNT and CDR2 YYREEE come from the germline V gene (reference sequence). V shed 5 bases and J shed 7 bases, with 10 bases lying between them. The CDR3 DNA sequence: TGTGCCAGCAGAGCGGCCACCAATTCACCCCTCCACTTT. It specifies CASRAATNSPLHF.

This chain joins TRBV6-6 and TRBJ1-2; tentative D call: TRBD1 (6 bases). The CDR3 totals 14 residues. Trimming cost V 5 bases and J 4 bases, with 14 bases left between them. Germline CDR1 reads MNHNY; CDR2 reads SVGAGI (reference sequence). CDR3: CASSNRQDAYGYTF. Here the CDR3 DNA reads TGTGCCAGCAGTAACAGACAGGACGCCTATGGCTACACCTTC.

This chain links TRBV6-5 with TRBJ1-2, with 7 bases aligning to TRBD1. J lost 2 bases, V lost 3 bases, and 9 bases had no gene match. Germline V lookup: CDR1 MNHEY, CDR2 SVGAGI. The CDR3 covers 16 residues. CDR3 residues: CASSYSRTGGNYGYTF. As DNA, the CDR3 is TGTGCCAGCAGTTATTCCAGGACAGGCGGGAACTATGGCTACACCTTC.

V usage is TRBV28 and J usage is TRBJ2-7; 7 bases line up with TRBD1. The V segment lost 3 bases and the J segment 2 bases; nucleotides outside the gene matches: 1. This CDR3 is 13 amino acids long. Germline loops: CDR1 MDHEN, CDR2 SYDVKM. Here the CDR3 reads CASSFTGAYEQYF. In DNA form, the CDR3 reads TGTGCCAGCAGTTTCACAGGGGCCTACGAGCAGTACTTC.

The CDR3, as DNA: TGTGCCAGCAGTGGGACTAGCGGGTATCCCTACGAGCAGTACTTC. This sequence encodes CASSGTSGYPYEQYF. J is TRBJ2-7 and V is TRBV25-1; 11 positions agree with TRBD2. The germline CDR1 and CDR2 sequences are MGHDK and SYGVNS. CDR3 length: 15 residues. J lost 2 bases, V lost 4 bases, and 4 bases had no gene match.

The chain couples TRBV29-1 to TRBJ2-3; 7 nucleotides line up with TRBD2. The germline CDR1 and CDR2 sequences are SQVTM and ANQGSEA. The CDR3 has 13 amino acids. J lost 8 bases, V lost 7 bases, and 12 bases had no gene match. The CDR3 loop reads CSADVIGGGTQYF. The CDR3 DNA reads as TGCAGCGCCGATGTTATAGGCGGGGGTACGCAGTATTTT.

The chain has TRBV27 and TRBJ2-1; a weak D match, TRBD2 (6 bases). The CDR3 is 17 amino acids. Germline values: CDR1 MNHEY, CDR2 SMNVEV (reference sequence). Trimming left V 6 bases short and J 7 bases short, with 25 bases between. CDR3 residues: CASRLFSAGPTRNEQFF. Written as DNA, the CDR3 is TGTGCCAGCAGACTCTTCTCGGCGGGACCCACCCGGAATGAGCAGTTCTTC.

The CDR3 DNA sequence: TGTGCCAGCAGTTCGACGGGACATGTGGAAAATAATTCACCCCTCCACTTT. The encoded protein is CASSSTGHVENNSPLHF. The chain has TRBV7-2 and TRBJ1-6, with D possibly matching TRBD1 (6 bases). Trimming cost V 6 bases and J 5 bases, with 20 bases left between them. Germline CDR1 reads SGHTA; CDR2 reads FQGNSA. This CDR3 is built from 17 residues. Variable domain in full (rest from reference TRBV7-2 and TRBJ1-6): GAGVSQSPSNKVTEKGKDVELRCDPISGHTALYWYRQSLGQGLEFLIYFQGNSAPDKSGLPSDRFSAERTGGSVSTLTIQRTQQEDSAVYLCASSSTGHVENNSPLHFGNGTRLTVT.